Shown below are 27 T cell receptor beta chains from a single sample sequenced in a study of shared clonotypes between healthy human individuals. Sequencing was performed with immunoSEQ multiplex PCR; in TCRdb, only in-frame clones are kept and a portion is missing. This table holds under 600,000 clones, roughly four fifths found once. The sample was PBMCs. The receptor set was obtained from a middle-aged woman in good health. Some clones in this sample may be carry-over from other donors' samples.

V and J are TRBV7-3 and TRBJ1-2; no clear D gene. Trimming shortened V by 4 bases and J by 6 bases, and 12 bases separated the two germline ends. CDR1 is SGHTA and CDR2 is FQGTGA in the germline V gene. The CDR3 totals 13 residues. DNA of the CDR3: TGTGCCAGCAGCTCGTTGTTGAGGAATGGCTACACCTTC. This gives the protein CASSSLLRNGYTF.

This chain uses TRBV5-1 with TRBJ2-7, with D possibly TRBD1 on 6 matching bases. There are 14 residues in the CDR3. The germline CDR1 and CDR2 sequences are SGHRS and YFSETQ. Trimming left V 4 bases short and J 3 bases short, with 14 bases between. CDR3 DNA sequence: TGCGCCAGCAGCCCCGGGACACAAATCTACGAGCAGTACTTC. Protein: CASSPGTQIYEQYF. The full variable domain, rest sourced from reference TRBV5-1 and TRBJ2-7, is KAGVTQTPRYLIKTRGQQVTLSCSPISGHRSVSWYQQTPGQGLQFLFEYFSETQRNKGNFPGRFSGRQFSNSRSEMNVSTLELGDSALYLCASSPGTQIYEQYFGPGTRLTVT.

The genes are TRBV7-2 and TRBJ2-5, with TRBD2 as a possible D gene (5 bases). V shed 5 bases and J shed 1 base, with 8 bases lying between them. The length of the CDR3 is 13 residues. Germline lookup yields CDR1 SGHTA and CDR2 FQGNSA. As DNA, the CDR3 is TGTGCCAGCAGCGAGCGGACCCAAGAGACCCAGTACTTC. As protein: CASSERTQETQYF.

This chain joins TRBV29-1 and TRBJ2-1; perhaps TRBD2 as D (6 bases). Germline V gene data show CDR1 as SQVTM and CDR2 as ANQGSEA. CDR3 size: 13 residues. V gave up 7 bases and J gave up 4 bases, with 14 bases separating them. The CDR3 loop reads CSGTPRGYNEQFF. CDR3 bases: TGCAGCGGGACTCCCCGGGGGTACAATGAGCAGTTCTTC.

Concerning this clone itself: Other DNA sequences of this sample code for an identical CDR3. DNA for the CDR3: TGCGCCAGCAGCCTGGAAAGGGGAGACTATGGCTACACCTTC. This sequence encodes CASSLERGDYGYTF. The chain has TRBV5-1 and TRBJ1-2; TRBD1 is a possible D gene (5 bases). From germline, CDR1 is SGHRS and CDR2 YFSETQ. The V end lost 4 bases, the J end lost 3 bases, and 13 bases lay between the germline ends. The CDR3 has 14 amino acids.

The chain is built from TRBV7-2 and TRBJ2-7; D unresolved. Trimming cost V 2 bases and J 2 bases, with 7 bases left between them. The CDR3 sequence is 13 residues long. Germline V lookup: CDR1 SGHTA, CDR2 FQGNSA. The CDR3 loop is CASSLYRAYEQYF. DNA of the CDR3: TGTGCCAGCAGCTTATACAGAGCCTACGAGCAGTACTTC.

This clone was counted once. The rearrangement links TRBV11-3 to TRBJ2-1; D is possibly TRBD2 (6 bases). The CDR3 length is 17 residues. The ends were cut back, 4 bases at V and 0 bases at J, with 16 bases in the middle. From germline, CDR1 is SGHNT and CDR2 YENEEA. The chain's CDR3 is CASSSGVGGTSYNEQFF. Written as DNA, the CDR3 is TGTGCCAGCAGCTCGGGGGTTGGGGGTACCTCCTACAATGAGCAGTTCTTC. The full variable domain, with the rest looked up from reference TRBV11-3 and TRBJ2-1, is EAGVVQSPRYKIIEKKQPVAFWCNPISGHNTLYWYLQNLGQGPELLIRYENEEAVDDSQLPKDRFSAERLKGVDSTLKIQPAELGDSAVYLCASSSGVGGTSYNEQFFGPGTRLTVL.

The chain carries TRBV6-6 and TRBJ1-1; D uncertain. Germline CDR1 is MNHNY and CDR2 is SVGAGI (reference sequence). The CDR3 contains 10 residues. V was cut by 8 bases and J by 4 bases, with 5 bases left in between. CDR3 sequence reads: CASSGTEAFF. The CDR3 bases are TGTGCCAGCTCGGGCACTGAAGCTTTCTTT.

The V call is TRBV9, the J call TRBJ2-3, with D possibly matching TRBD1 (6 bases). Germline V lookup: CDR1 SGDLS, CDR2 YYNGEE. Trimming took 4 bases from V and 0 from J, leaving 12 bases between them. The CDR3 runs to 15 residues. Here the CDR3 reads CASSQGTLSTDTQYF. The CDR3 DNA follows: TGTGCCAGCAGCCAAGGGACACTTAGCACAGATACGCAGTATTTT.

The J gene is TRBJ2-2, the V gene TRBV18; 11 bases agree with TRBD1. The CDR3 runs 16 residues. With 4 bases clipped from V and 4 bases from J, the junction kept 5 bases outside the gene matches. Germline V gene lookup returns CDR1 KGHSH and CDR2 LQKENI. CDR3 sequence (DNA): TGTGCCAGCTCACGGACCGGGACAGGGGGCACCGGGGAGCTGTTTTTT. As protein: CASSRTGTGGTGELFF.

CDR3 loop: CASSLTLPGNYGYTF. The CDR3 DNA sequence: TGTGCCAGCAGTTTGACTCTACCAGGGAACTATGGCTACACCTTC. The J gene is TRBJ1-2, the V gene TRBV28; maybe TRBD1 (5 bases). Trimming took 3 bases from V and 2 from J, leaving 13 bases between them. The germline gives CDR1 MDHEN, CDR2 SYDVKM. This CDR3 is built from 15 residues.

The chain links TRBV4-1 to TRBJ2-1; 11 nucleotides align to TRBD2. The CDR3 covers 21 residues. Unmatched junction bases numbered 18, after V lost 3 bases and J lost 2 bases. Germline V lookup: CDR1 MGHRA, CDR2 YSYEKL. The CDR3: CASSHSPGASGRTATYNEQFF. The CDR3 DNA reads as TGCGCCAGCAGCCATTCCCCTGGGGCTAGCGGGAGGACCGCTACCTACAATGAGCAGTTCTTC.

The CDR3 DNA is TGTGCCAGCAGTTACTCCGGGACAGGGGTTGCAGATACGCAGTATTTT. Translating it yields CASSYSGTGVADTQYF. V usage is TRBV6-5 and J usage is TRBJ2-3; 10 bases line up with TRBD1. This CDR3 has 16 amino acids. V shed 0 bases, J shed 4 bases, and the junction held 4 bases outside the gene matches. Germline values: CDR1 MNHEY, CDR2 SVGAGI.

The table lists this clone with a count of one. This chain links TRBV15 with TRBJ2-4; D ambiguous. The CDR3 covers 16 residues. From germline, CDR1 is LNHNV and CDR2 YYDKDF (reference sequence). V gave up 5 bases and J gave up 0 bases, with 14 bases separating them. The CDR3 DNA is TGTGCCACCAGCTCCCCAGCCCTTCTAGCCAAAAACATTCAGTACTTC. Its translation is CATSSPALLAKNIQYF.

This clone has just one count. V usage is TRBV19 and J usage is TRBJ2-5, with TRBD1 matching 8 bases. The junction had 4 bases not matched to a gene; V was cut back by 0 bases and J by 4 bases. Germline V gives CDR1 LNHDA, CDR2 SQIVND (reference sequence). This CDR3 has 15 amino acids. CDR3 loop: CASSIDRGLLETQYF. CDR3 nucleotide sequence: TGTGCCAGTAGTATAGACAGGGGGCTGTTAGAGACCCAGTACTTC.

The rearrangement links TRBV4-2 to TRBJ1-1; a weak D match, TRBD1 (6 bases). The CDR3 loop spans 15 amino acids. Trimming cost V 4 bases and J 7 bases, with 19 bases left between them. Per the germline V gene, CDR1 is LGHNA and CDR2 is YNFKEQ. CDR3 loop: CASSPEAQGDIEAFF. The CDR3 nucleotides read TGTGCCAGCAGCCCAGAGGCACAGGGAGATATTGAAGCTTTCTTT.

The chain couples TRBV2 to TRBJ2-5; D is unresolved. V lost 4 bases, J lost 2 bases, and 5 bases lay in between. The CDR3 is 12 amino acids. CDR1 and CDR2 from the germline V gene are SNHLY and FYNNEI. CDR3 in DNA: TGTGCCAGCAGTGTGGATCAAGAGACCCAGTACTTC. Its translation is CASSVDQETQYF.

V gene TRBV11-1 combines with J gene TRBJ2-5; D might be TRBD2 (6 bases). The DNA end is a closer match to TRBJ2-7, so the J assignment may be wrong. Germline CDR1 SGHAT, CDR2 FQDESV (reference sequence). This CDR3 comprises 15 residues. CDR3 DNA sequence: TGTGCCAGCAGCTTAGGCGGGGTTAACCCTCTCGAGCAGTACTTC. It codes for CASSLGGVNPLEQYF.

The rearrangement uses TRBV7-7 and TRBJ2-7; 8 bases are a match to TRBD1. Germline trimming cut 0 bases from V and 1 base from J; bases unmatched to any gene: 14. CDR3 size: 19 residues. Per germline, CDR1 SSHAT and CDR2 FNYEAQ (reference sequence). CDR3 loop: CASSLAVRTGGLGSYEQYF. The CDR3 coding sequence is TGTGCCAGCAGCTTAGCGGTGAGAACAGGGGGACTGGGGTCCTACGAGCAGTACTTC.

The chain couples TRBV18 to TRBJ2-4; no clear D gene. This CDR3 has 13 residues. From germline, CDR1 is KGHSH and CDR2 LQKENI. The V end was cut by 4 bases, the J end by 6 bases, with 10 bases between. The CDR3 loop reads CASSQVQLNIQYF. The CDR3 DNA follows: TGTGCCAGCTCACAGGTCCAGTTAAACATTCAGTACTTC.

The V gene is TRBV6-5, the J gene TRBJ2-7; a weak D match, TRBD2 (5 bases). The CDR3 has 14 amino acids. Germline V gives CDR1 MNHEY, CDR2 SVGAGI. The V end lost 7 bases, the J end lost 5 bases, and 18 bases lay between the germline ends. CDR3 DNA sequence: TGTGCCAGCACCTGGACCGAGGGTGCTGACGAGCAGTACTTC. Translating it yields CASTWTEGADEQYF.

The chain uses TRBV7-9 and TRBJ2-3; D is uncertain. V dropped 5 bases and J dropped 4 bases, with 10 bases sitting between them. The CDR3 is 13 amino acids. CDR1 and CDR2 from the germline V gene are SEHNR and FQNEAQ (reference sequence). CDR3 in DNA: TGTGCCAGCAGCCCGACTCAGGCAGATACGCAGTATTTT. It encodes CASSPTQADTQYF. Using reference TRBV7-9 and TRBJ2-3 for the parts outside the CDR3, the full variable domain is DTGVSQNPRHKITKRGQNVTFRCDPISEHNRLYWYRQTLGQGPEFLTYFQNEAQLEKSRLLSDRFSAERPKGSFSTLEIQRTEQGDSAMYLCASSPTQADTQYFGPGTRLTVL.

This rearrangement joins TRBV6-1 to TRBJ2-5; D not resolved. The DNA end is more similar to TRBJ2-7, so the J call may be wrong. Germline CDR1 reads MNHNS; CDR2 reads SASEGT. The CDR3 totals 13 residues. CDR3 residues: CASSVRPSYEQYF. The CDR3 nucleotides read TGTGCCAGCAGTGTCAGGCCCTCCTACGAGCAGTACTTC.

The CDR3 loop is CGVGAGGYEQYF. The CDR3 DNA follows: TGTGGCGTAGGGGCGGGGGGCTACGAGCAGTACTTC. The gene calls are TRBV7-2 and TRBJ2-7; 8 bases line up with TRBD2. This CDR3 has 12 amino acids. The germline V gene encodes CDR1 SGHTA and CDR2 FQGNSA.

The rearrangement links TRBV5-6 to TRBJ2-3, with 11 positions matching TRBD2. CDR1 is SGHDT and CDR2 is YYEEEE in the germline V gene. The CDR3 is 15 residues long. Unmatched junction bases numbered 3, after V lost 0 bases and J lost 6 bases. The CDR3 nucleotides read TGTGCCAGCAGCTTGGAACTAGCGGGAGCTGATACGCAGTATTTT. Protein product: CASSLELAGADTQYF.

This clone came up a few times. The V gene is TRBV29-1, the J gene TRBJ1-2; 9 positions match TRBD1. This CDR3 has 12 residues. Germline V gene lookup returns CDR1 SQVTM and CDR2 ANQGSEA. Germline trimming cut 7 bases from V and 8 bases from J; bases unmatched to any gene: 8. The CDR3 loop is CSALGTGMGYTF. The CDR3 DNA is TGCAGCGCCCTCGGGACAGGGATGGGCTACACCTTC.

In the case of this clone: With only one base between it and a far larger clone, this is likely a read error. The chain is built from TRBV9 and TRBJ2-7; D may be TRBD2 (5 bases). This CDR3 spans 15 amino acids. Germline V lookup: CDR1 SGDLS, CDR2 YYNGEE. V was shortened by 0 bases and J by 0 bases, with 10 bases between the two germline ends. The CDR3 reads CASSVGGSPSYEQYF. In DNA form, the CDR3 reads TGTGCCAGCAGCGTAGGAGGGTCCCCCTCCTACGAGCAGTACTTC.